This T cell receptor beta chain was captured by sequencing in a study of blood T cell repertoires in COVID-19. Germline V CDR1 and CDR2: MNHEY, SVGEGT. This CDR3 contains 18 residues. Germline trimming cut 5 bases from V and 4 bases from J; bases unmatched to any gene: 16. Data came from immunoSEQ multiplex PCR; TCRdb stores just in-frame clones and leaves some out. The sample lists around 250,000 clones, about nine tenths occurring once. This receptor was taken from a man between 60 and 75 years old with acute or convalescent COVID-19. The rearrangement uses TRBV6-2 or TRBV6-3 and TRBJ2-3; TRBD2 matches at 9 bases. Sequencing was carried out using peripheral blood. The CDR3 DNA sequence: TGTGCCAGCAGTCGGAAACGAGTCTTAGCGGGAGAGCCAGATACGCAGTATTTT. This codes for CASSRKRVLAGEPDTQYF.